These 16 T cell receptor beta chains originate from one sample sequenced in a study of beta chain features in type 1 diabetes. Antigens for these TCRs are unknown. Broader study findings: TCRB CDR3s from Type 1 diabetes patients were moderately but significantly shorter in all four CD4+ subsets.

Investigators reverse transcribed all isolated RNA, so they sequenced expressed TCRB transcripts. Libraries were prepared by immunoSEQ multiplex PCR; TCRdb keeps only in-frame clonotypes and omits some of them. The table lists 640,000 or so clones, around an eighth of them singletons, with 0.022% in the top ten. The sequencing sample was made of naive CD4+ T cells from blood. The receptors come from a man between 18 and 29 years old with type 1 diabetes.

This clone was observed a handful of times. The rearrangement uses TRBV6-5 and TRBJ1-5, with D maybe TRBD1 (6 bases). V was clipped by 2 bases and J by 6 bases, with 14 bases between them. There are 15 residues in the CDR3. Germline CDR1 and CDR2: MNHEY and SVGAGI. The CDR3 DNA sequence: TGTGCCAGCAGTTACGGCAAGGGGGTGGGTCAGCCCCAGCATTTT. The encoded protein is CASSYGKGVGQPQHF.

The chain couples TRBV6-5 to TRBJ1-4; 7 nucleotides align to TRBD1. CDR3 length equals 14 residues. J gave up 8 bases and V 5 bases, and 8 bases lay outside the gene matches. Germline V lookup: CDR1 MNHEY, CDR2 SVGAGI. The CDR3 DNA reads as TGTGCCAGCAGTAAGGGGGCGCGAGACGAAAAACTGTTTTTT. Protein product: CASSKGARDEKLFF.

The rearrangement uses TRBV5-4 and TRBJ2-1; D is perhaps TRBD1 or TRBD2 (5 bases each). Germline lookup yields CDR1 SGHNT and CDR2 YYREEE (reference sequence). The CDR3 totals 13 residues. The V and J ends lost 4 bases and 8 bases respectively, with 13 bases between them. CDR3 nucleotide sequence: TGTGCCAGCAGCACCCAACTAGGGGATGAGCAGTTCTTC. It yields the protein CASSTQLGDEQFF.

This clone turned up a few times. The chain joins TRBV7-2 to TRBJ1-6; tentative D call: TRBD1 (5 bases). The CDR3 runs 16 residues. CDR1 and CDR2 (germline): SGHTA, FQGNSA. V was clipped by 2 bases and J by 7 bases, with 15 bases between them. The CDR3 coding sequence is TGTGCCAGCAGCTTACCGGGGCGACGGCAAAATTCACCCCTCCACTTT. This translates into CASSLPGRRQNSPLHF.

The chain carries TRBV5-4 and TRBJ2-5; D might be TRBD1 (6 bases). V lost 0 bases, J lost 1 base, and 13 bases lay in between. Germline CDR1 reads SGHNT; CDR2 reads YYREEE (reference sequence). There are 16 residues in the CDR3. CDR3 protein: CASSLALGQIQETQYF. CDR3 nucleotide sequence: TGTGCCAGCAGCTTGGCTTTAGGACAGATCCAAGAGACCCAGTACTTC.

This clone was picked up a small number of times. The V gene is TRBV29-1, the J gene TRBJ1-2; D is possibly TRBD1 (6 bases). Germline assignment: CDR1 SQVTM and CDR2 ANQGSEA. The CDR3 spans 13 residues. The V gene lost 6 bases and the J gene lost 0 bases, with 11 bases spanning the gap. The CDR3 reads CSVGQTSNYGYTF. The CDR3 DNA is TGCAGCGTCGGACAGACATCTAACTATGGCTACACCTTC.

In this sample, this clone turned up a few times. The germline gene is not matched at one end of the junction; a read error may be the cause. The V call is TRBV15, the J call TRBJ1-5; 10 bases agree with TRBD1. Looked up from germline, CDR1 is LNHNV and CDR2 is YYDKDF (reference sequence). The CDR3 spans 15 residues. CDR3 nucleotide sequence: TGTGCCACCAGGAGAGGACAGGGGGGTAATCAGCCCCAGCATTTT. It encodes CATRRGQGGNQPQHF.

The CDR3 sequence: CASSLGGGGTGELFF. CDR3 DNA sequence: TGTGCCAGCAGCTTAGGCGGGGGAGGAACCGGGGAGCTGTTTTTT. The rearrangement joins TRBV5-6 to TRBJ2-2; 7 nucleotides align to TRBD2. V lost 2 bases to trimming and J lost 5 bases; unmatched junction nucleotides: 6. CDR1 is SGHDT and CDR2 is YYEEEE in the germline V gene. The CDR3 length is 15 residues.

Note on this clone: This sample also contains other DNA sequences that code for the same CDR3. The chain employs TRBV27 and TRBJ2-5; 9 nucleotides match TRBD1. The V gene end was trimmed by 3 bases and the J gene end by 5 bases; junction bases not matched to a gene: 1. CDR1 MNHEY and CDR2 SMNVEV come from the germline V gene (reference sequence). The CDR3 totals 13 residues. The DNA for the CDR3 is TGTGCCAGCAGTTTCGGACAGGGGGAGACCCAGTACTTC. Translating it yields CASSFGQGETQYF.

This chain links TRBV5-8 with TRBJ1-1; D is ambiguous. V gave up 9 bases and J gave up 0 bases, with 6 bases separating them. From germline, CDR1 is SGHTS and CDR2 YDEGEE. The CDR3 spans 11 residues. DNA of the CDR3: TGTGCCACCTCACTGAACACTGAAGCTTTCTTT. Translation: CATSLNTEAFF.

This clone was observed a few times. CDR3 sequence: CASSRQLGGYTF. The CDR3 DNA is TGTGCCAGCAGCCGCCAGTTAGGTGGCTACACCTTC. The chain combines TRBV7-2 with TRBJ1-2, with D unresolved. CDR3 length equals 12 residues. V lost 5 bases to trimming and J lost 7 bases, with 11 bases between them. CDR1 is SGHTA and CDR2 is FQGNSA in the germline V gene.

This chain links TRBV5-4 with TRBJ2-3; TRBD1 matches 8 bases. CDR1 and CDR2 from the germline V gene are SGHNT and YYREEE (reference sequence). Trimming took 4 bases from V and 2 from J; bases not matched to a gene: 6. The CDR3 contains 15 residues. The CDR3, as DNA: TGTGCCAGCAGCACAGACAGGGGCCCCACAGATACGCAGTATTTT. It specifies CASSTDRGPTDTQYF.

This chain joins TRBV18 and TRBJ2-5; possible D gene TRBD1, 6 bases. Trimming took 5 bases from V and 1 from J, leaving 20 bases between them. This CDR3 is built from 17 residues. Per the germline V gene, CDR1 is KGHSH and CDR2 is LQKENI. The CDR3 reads CASSADRGTPTQETQYF. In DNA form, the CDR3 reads TGTGCCAGCTCAGCGGATAGGGGGACCCCGACCCAAGAGACCCAGTACTTC.

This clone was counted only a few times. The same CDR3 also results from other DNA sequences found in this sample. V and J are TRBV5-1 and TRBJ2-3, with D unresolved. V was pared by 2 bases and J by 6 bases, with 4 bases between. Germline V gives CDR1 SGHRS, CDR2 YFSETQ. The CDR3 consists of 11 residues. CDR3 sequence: CASSFGDTQYF. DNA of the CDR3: TGCGCCAGCAGCTTCGGGGATACGCAGTATTTT.

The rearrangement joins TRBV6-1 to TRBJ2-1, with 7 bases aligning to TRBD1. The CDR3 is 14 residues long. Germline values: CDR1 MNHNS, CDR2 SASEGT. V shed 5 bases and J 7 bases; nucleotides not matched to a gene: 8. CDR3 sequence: CASSRQGWVNEQFF. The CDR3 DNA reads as TGTGCCAGCAGTCGACAGGGTTGGGTTAATGAGCAGTTCTTC.

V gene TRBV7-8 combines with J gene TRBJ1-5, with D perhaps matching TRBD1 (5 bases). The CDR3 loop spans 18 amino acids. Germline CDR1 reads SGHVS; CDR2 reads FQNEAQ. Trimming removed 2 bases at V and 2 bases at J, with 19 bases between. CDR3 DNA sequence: TGTGCCAGCAGCTTACTAGCATCGGGTCAGGGTGGCAATCAGCCCCAGCATTTT. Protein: CASSLLASGQGGNQPQHF.